The 16 T cell receptor beta chains in this list originate from one sample, sequenced in a study of T-cell memory formation after mild COVID-19. TCRdb re-analysed the 5' RACE reads in MiXCR, keeping a single row per CDR3 protein. Among 150,000 to 200,000 distinct CDR3 sequences, roughly 28% were seen once, and the ten largest hold around 11%. Sequencing input: PBMCs or a T cell subset sorted from them (not recorded which). These receptor sequences come from an adult woman who had mild COVID-19 (a few samples of this study predate the infection). Cell type and time point are not known.

V gene TRBV5-6 combines with J gene TRBJ2-7, with D perhaps TRBD2 (7 bases). The CDR3 is 13 residues long. V was pared by 3 bases and J by 2 bases, with 9 bases between. From germline, CDR1 is SGHDT and CDR2 YYEEEE. The CDR3 bases are TGTGCCAGCAGCTCGGGGGGCACCTACGAGCAGTACTTC. Translating it yields CASSSGGTYEQYF.

This clonotype was seen more than once but under ten times. This chain uses TRBV24-1 with TRBJ2-1; 10 positions agree with TRBD1. CDR3 length: 19 residues. The trim removed 3 bases at V and 4 bases at J, leaving 14 bases unmatched. Germline CDR1 is KGHDR and CDR2 is SFDVKD. This chain's CDR3 is CATSDPFGSGTGVYNEQFF. CDR3 in DNA: TGTGCCACCAGTGATCCCTTTGGGTCCGGGACAGGGGTATACAATGAGCAGTTCTTC.

Here the CDR3 DNA reads TGCGCCAGCAGCTTGAGCCATTCGGATACGCAGTATTTT. As protein: CASSLSHSDTQYF. The chain recombines TRBV5-1 with TRBJ2-3, with D hard to call. The CDR3 spans 13 residues. The germline V gene encodes CDR1 SGHRS and CDR2 YFSETQ. V was trimmed by 1 base and J by 6 bases, leaving 9 bases between them.

This chain joins TRBV18 and TRBJ1-4; D unresolved. CDR1 KGHSH and CDR2 LQKENI come from the germline V gene. Trimming took off 2 bases at V and 0 bases at J, with 4 bases between the two ends. The CDR3 is 14 residues long. The CDR3 coding sequence is TGTGCCAGCTCACCATTGGCAACTAATGAAAAACTGTTTTTT. This codes for CASSPLATNEKLFF. Complete variable domain (other parts from reference TRBV18 and TRBJ1-4): NAGVMQNPRHLVRRRGQEARLRCSPMKGHSHVYWYRQLPEEGLKFMVYLQKENIIDESGMPKERFSAEFPKEGPSILRIQQVVRGDSAAYFCASSPLATNEKLFFGSGTQLSVL.

CDR3 sequence (DNA): TGTGCCAGCAGCTTGGGGATCACTGAAGCTTTCTTT. Protein sequence: CASSLGITEAFF. This chain connects TRBV5-4 to TRBJ1-1; D remains unclear. The CDR3 extends over 12 amino acids. Germline V gene lookup returns CDR1 SGHNT and CDR2 YYREEE (reference sequence). Trimming removed 0 bases from V and 4 bases from J, with 4 bases in between.

This clonotype was found a few times. The rearrangement uses TRBV11-2 and TRBJ2-7, with D perhaps TRBD1 or TRBD2 (5 bases each). Trimming left V 5 bases short and J 2 bases short, with 13 bases between. The CDR3 loop spans 14 amino acids. CDR1 SGHAT and CDR2 FQNNGV come from the germline V gene. The CDR3, as DNA: TGTGCCAGCAGCGCCGGGACGGATACCTACGAGCAGTACTTC. Translation: CASSAGTDTYEQYF.

The V and J genes are TRBV9 and TRBJ2-1, with D perhaps TRBD2 (5 bases). V shed 4 bases and J shed 4 bases, with 12 bases lying between them. Germline CDR1 and CDR2: SGDLS and YYNGEE. The CDR3 totals 14 residues. CDR3: CASSPADPYNEQFF. The CDR3 bases are TGTGCCAGCAGCCCAGCGGACCCATACAATGAGCAGTTCTTC.

The rearrangement links TRBV6-5 to TRBJ2-7, with 8 nucleotides matching TRBD1. The CDR3 extends over 13 amino acids. The germline V gene encodes CDR1 MNHEY and CDR2 SVGAGI. Trimming at V came to 5 bases and at J to 7 bases, leaving 7 bases not matched to a gene. Written as DNA, the CDR3 is TGTGCCAGCAGTATACACAGGGGGACAGAGCAGTACTTC. Translation gives CASSIHRGTEQYF.

The rearrangement joins TRBV30 to TRBJ2-7; unclear D gene. The V gene's germline CDR1 is GTSNPN and CDR2 SVGIG (reference sequence). The CDR3 has 11 amino acids. CDR3 amino acids: CARSSGSEQYF. As DNA, the CDR3 is TGTGCGCGGTCGTCTGGCAGCGAGCAGTACTTC.

The genes are TRBV14 and TRBJ1-3; 7 bases map to TRBD1. Germline V gene sequence: CDR1 SGHDN, CDR2 FVKESK. Trimming at V came to 3 bases and at J to 0 bases, leaving 8 bases not matched to a gene. The CDR3 has 17 residues. The CDR3 coding sequence is TGTGCCAGCAGCCAGGTCCGACAGGGAGTCTCTGGAAACACCATATATTTT. Protein product: CASSQVRQGVSGNTIYF. Filled out from reference TRBV14 and TRBJ1-3, the complete variable domain reads EAGVTQFPSHSVIEKGQTVTLRCDPISGHDNLYWYRRVMGKEIKFLLHFVKESKQDESGMPNNRFLAERTGGTYSTLKVQPAELEDSGVYFCASSQVRQGVSGNTIYFGEGSWLTVV.

The V gene is TRBV5-1, the J gene TRBJ1-1, with TRBD1 identical over 7 bases. The germline gives CDR1 SGHRS, CDR2 YFSETQ. J lost 5 bases, V lost 7 bases, and 14 bases had no gene match. The CDR3 contains 15 residues. CDR3 loop: CASARAGTEGTEAFF. The CDR3 coding sequence is TGCGCCAGCGCCCGTGCCGGGACAGAGGGAACTGAAGCTTTCTTT.

The rearrangement uses TRBV6-1 and TRBJ1-2; D uncertain. The CDR3 length is 15 residues. Trimming removed 1 base from V and 3 bases from J, with 12 bases in between. Germline loops: CDR1 MNHNS, CDR2 SASEGT. This CDR3 is CASSEGATEHYGYTF. CDR3 sequence (DNA): TGTGCCAGCAGTGAAGGGGCCACAGAGCACTATGGCTACACCTTC.

The table lists this clonotype with a few counts. V gene TRBV12-3 or TRBV12-4 combines with J gene TRBJ2-1; either TRBD1 or TRBD2 may fit D (5 bases each). The CDR3 is 12 amino acids. Trimming took 6 bases from V and 8 from J, leaving 11 bases between them. In DNA, the CDR3 is TGTGCCAGCAGAAATCTGGGGGATGAGCAGTTCTTC. Its translation is CASRNLGDEQFF.

The chain is built from TRBV6-6 and TRBJ2-7; D gene ambiguous. CDR3 length: 15 residues. Trimming stripped 0 bases from V and 3 bases from J, with 12 bases between. Germline V gene lookup returns CDR1 MNHNY and CDR2 SVGAGI (reference sequence). The CDR3 DNA reads as TGTGCCAGCAGTTACTCGTTGGTTGGCCACTACGAGCAGTACTTC. Its protein product is CASSYSLVGHYEQYF.

There are a few counts of this clonotype. This chain links TRBV12-3 or TRBV12-4 with TRBJ2-3; D possibly corresponds to TRBD2 (6 bases). Trimming cost V 4 bases and J 4 bases, with 12 bases left between them. The CDR3 length is 14 residues. The CDR3 nucleotides read TGTGCCAGCAGTTCCTCGGGACTGGCAGATACGCAGTATTTT. It encodes CASSSSGLADTQYF.

This clonotype came up a few times. The junction shows a germline mismatch at one end, possibly a read error. CDR3 protein: CASSVAGADTQYF. The CDR3 nucleotides are TGTGCCAGCAGCGTAGCGGGGGCAGATACGCAGTATTTT. The rearrangement links TRBV7-2 to TRBJ2-3, with TRBD2 matching 9 bases. Looked up from germline, CDR1 is SGHTA and CDR2 is FQGNSA. This CDR3 spans 13 amino acids. Full variable domain (missing parts from reference TRBV7-2 and TRBJ2-3): GAGVSQSPSNKVTEKGKDVELRCDPISGHTALYWYRQSLGQGLEFLIYFQGNSAPDKSGLPSDRFSAERTGGSVSTLTIQRTQQEDSAVYLCASSVAGADTQYFGPGTRLTVL.